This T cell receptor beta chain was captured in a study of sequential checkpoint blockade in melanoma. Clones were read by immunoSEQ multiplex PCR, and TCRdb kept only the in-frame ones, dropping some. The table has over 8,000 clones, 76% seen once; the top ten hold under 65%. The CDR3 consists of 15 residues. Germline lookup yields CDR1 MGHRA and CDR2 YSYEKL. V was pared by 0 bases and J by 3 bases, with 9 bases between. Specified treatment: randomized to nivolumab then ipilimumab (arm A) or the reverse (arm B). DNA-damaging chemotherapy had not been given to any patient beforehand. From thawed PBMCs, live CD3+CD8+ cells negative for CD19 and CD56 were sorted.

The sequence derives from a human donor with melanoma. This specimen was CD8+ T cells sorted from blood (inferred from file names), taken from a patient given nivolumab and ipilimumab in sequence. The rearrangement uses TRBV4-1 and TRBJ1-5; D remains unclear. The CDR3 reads CASSQELADNQPQHF. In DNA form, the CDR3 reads TGCGCCAGCAGCCAAGAATTGGCCGACAATCAGCCCCAGCATTTT.